This TCR beta chain was sequenced during a study of cytomegalovirus exposure and HLA in healthy donors. Study outcomes and limitations: Reported performance of the classifier showed diagnosis of cytomegalovirus status with high specificity and sensitivity. Most CMV-associated TCR beta chains were later found to appear HLA-restricted. There were some V segments, including TRBV6-2 and TRBV6-3, excluded as indistinguishable. TCR beta chains numbering more than 150 were designated cytomegalovirus-associated.

A multiplex PCR was run with 60 Vbeta primers and 13 Jbeta primers. TCRdb's table, derived via immunoSEQ multiplex PCR, lists solely in-frame clones and lacks some. Of fewer than 130,000 clones in the sample, 75% to 90% were seen once. On this clone itself: The antigen is undetermined.

Trimming took 2 bases from V and 3 from J, leaving 8 bases between them. In germline, CDR1 is SGDLS, CDR2 YYNGEE. This CDR3 is 13 amino acids long. This sequence originates from a man between 35 and 55 years old in good health and CMV-seronegative. The specimen was PBMCs. V usage is TRBV9 and J usage is TRBJ1-1; D perhaps matches TRBD1 (5 bases). For the CDR3, the DNA is TGTGCCAGCAGCGTGGGGGGGTACACTGAAGCTTTCTTT. Amino acid sequence: CASSVGGYTEAFF.